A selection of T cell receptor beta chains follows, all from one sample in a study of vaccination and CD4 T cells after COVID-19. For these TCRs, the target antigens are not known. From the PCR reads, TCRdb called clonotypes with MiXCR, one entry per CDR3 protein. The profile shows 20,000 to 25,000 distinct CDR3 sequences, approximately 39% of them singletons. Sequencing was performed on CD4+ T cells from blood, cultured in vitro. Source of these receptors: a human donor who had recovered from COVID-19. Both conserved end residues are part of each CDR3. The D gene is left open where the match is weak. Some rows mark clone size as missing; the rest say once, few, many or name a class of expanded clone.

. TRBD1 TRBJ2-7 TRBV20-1 TGCAGTGCTAAGGACAGGGGCGCCTACGAGCAGTACTTC CSAKDRGAYEQYF
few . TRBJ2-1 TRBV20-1 TGCAGTGCTAGAGAAGGCAATGAGCAGTTCTTC CSAREGNEQFF
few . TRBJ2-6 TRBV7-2 TGTGCCAGCAGTAAAAGTTGGGGAACTGGGGCCAACGTCCTGACTTTC CASSKSWGTGANVLTF
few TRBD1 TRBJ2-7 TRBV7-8 TGTGCCAGCAGCGTCGAATTGGGACAGGGATCTCGCGAGCAGTACTTC CASSVELGQGSREQYF
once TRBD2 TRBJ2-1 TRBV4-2 TGTGCCAGCAGCCTCAAGACTAGCGGGGGGTCCAAATACTACAATGAGCAGTTCTTC CASSLKTSGGSKYYNEQFF
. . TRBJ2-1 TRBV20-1 TGCAGTGCTAGAAGGGGGGACAATGAGCAGTTCTTC CSARRGDNEQFF
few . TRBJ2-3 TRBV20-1 TGCAGTGCCGCAAATACGGGAGATACGCAGTATTTT CSAANTGDTQYF
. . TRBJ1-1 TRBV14 TGTGCCAGCAGCCAGAGGCACGAATCGGACACTGAAGCTTTCTTT CASSQRHESDTEAFF
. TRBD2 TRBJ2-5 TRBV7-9 TGTGCCAGCAGTCCCAGCGGGGGACCCGGGACCCAGTACTTC CASSPSGGPGTQYF
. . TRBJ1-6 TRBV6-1 TGTGCCAGCAGCTCACAGGGCTACACTTCTAATTCACCCCTCCACTTT CASSSQGYTSNSPLHF
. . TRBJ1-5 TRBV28 TGTGCCAGCAGCTTGTCTCTGGCGGGCAATCAGCCCCAGCATTTT CASSLSLAGNQPQHF
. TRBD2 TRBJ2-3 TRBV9 TGTGCCAGCAGCGTCAGACTAGCGGGAGCGACAGATACGCAGTATTTT CASSVRLAGATDTQYF
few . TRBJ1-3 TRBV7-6 TGTGCTAGCAGGGAAGGACGCCTCTCTGGAAACACCATATATTTT CASREGRLSGNTIYF
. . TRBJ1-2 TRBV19 TGTGCCAGTAGTATAACGGGAGGCTTCGGGGACTATGGCTACACCTTC CASSITGGFGDYGYTF
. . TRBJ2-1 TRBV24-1 TGTGCCACCAGTGACCCGGGGCCGGTGACTTACAATGAGCAGTTCTTC CATSDPGPVTYNEQFF
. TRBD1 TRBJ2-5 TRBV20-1 TGCAGTGCAGGGGACAGTGACCAAGAGACCCAGTACTTC CSAGDSDQETQYF
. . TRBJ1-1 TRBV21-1 TGTGCCAGCAGCAAAGCTCTCAAACTACAGGGGGCAAAGGCTGAAGCTTTCTTT CASSKALKLQGAKAEAFF
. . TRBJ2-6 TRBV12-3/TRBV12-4 TGTGCCAGCAGTTTGGGCTCTGGGGCCAACGTCCTGACTTTC CASSLGSGANVLTF
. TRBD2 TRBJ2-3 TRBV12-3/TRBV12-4 TGTGCCAGCAGTCGTGCCGGGACTAGTTATACAGATACGCAGTATTTT CASSRAGTSYTDTQYF
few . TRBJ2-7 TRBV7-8 TGTGCCAGCAGCTCCGCCGGGGCCCGGGAGTTGCGCGAGCAGTACTTC CASSSAGARELREQYF
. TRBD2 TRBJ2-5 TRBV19 TGTGCCAGTAGGACGACTAGCGGGGTCGGTGAGACCCAGTACTTC CASRTTSGVGETQYF
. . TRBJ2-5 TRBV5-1 TGCGCCAGCAGCAGGGGTGAGGCCAAAGAGACCCAGTACTTC CASSRGEAKETQYF
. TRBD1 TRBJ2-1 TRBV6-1 TGTGCCAGCAGATATGGACAGGGAGAGTACAATGAGCAGTTCTTC CASRYGQGEYNEQFF
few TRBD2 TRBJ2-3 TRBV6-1 TGTGCCAGCAAGTCTACTAGCGGGAGTCAGTATTTT CASKSTSGSQYF
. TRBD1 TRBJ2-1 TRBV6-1 TGTGCCAGCTCAAAAACCGGGACAGGGACTACTACTAACTACAATGAGCAGTTCTTC CASSKTGTGTTTNYNEQFF
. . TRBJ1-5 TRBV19 TGTGCCAGTAGTATAGGGCAGGGAGCCCAGCATTTT CASSIGQGAQHF
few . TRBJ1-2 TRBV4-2 TGTGCCAGCAGCCAAGATGGGTCAGCGAGAGGGAGCTACACCTTC CASSQDGSARGSYTF
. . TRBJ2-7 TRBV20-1 TGCAGTGCTAGTTTACAGCCATACGAGCAGTACTTC CSASLQPYEQYF